Following are 21 T cell receptor beta chains from one sample sequenced in a study of CXCR3-negative and CXCR3-positive naive CD8 T cells. UMI-labeled 5' RACE TRB cDNA libraries were prepared from the cells. No DNA is given; TCRdb re-called the 5' RACE reads and lists each CDR3 protein once. The table lists tens of thousands of distinct CDR3 sequences, with about 1.9% in the top ten. Sequencing input: naive CXCR3- CD8+ T cells from blood. Subset meaning: CD45RO-CCR7+CD27+CD95- naive CD8+ T cells lacking CXCR3 (TNR3-). The receptors here all came from a human donor in good health. Some clones in this sample may be carry-over from other donors' samples.

This chain joins TRBV29-1 and TRBJ2-5; TCRdb's D call, TRBD2, is unchecked because there is no DNA. From germline, CDR1 is SQVTM and CDR2 ANQGSEA. The length of the CDR3 is 13 residues. The CDR3 sequence: CSPGLAETETQYF.

The chain combines TRBV29-1 with TRBJ1-2; as DNA is missing, the TRBD1 call by TCRdb cannot be tested. This CDR3 has 13 amino acids. CDR1 is SQVTM and CDR2 is ANQGSEA in the germline V gene. The CDR3: CSVEAGGSYGYTF.

This chain uses TRBV10-2 with TRBJ2-1; there is no DNA to check the TCRdb D call of TRBD1. The CDR3 extends over 14 amino acids. Germline CDR1 is WSHSY and CDR2 is SAAADI. CDR3: CATSGAGGPNEQFF.

J is TRBJ2-5 and V is TRBV12-3 or TRBV12-4; with no DNA, the TCRdb D assignment of TRBD1 cannot be verified. This CDR3 has 13 amino acids. This chain's CDR3 is CASTRQNQETQYF.

The chain links TRBV5-1 to TRBJ2-5. Per germline, CDR1 SGHRS and CDR2 YFSETQ. The length of the CDR3 is 15 residues. This CDR3 is CASSFEGLPEETQYF.

The V gene is TRBV7-9, the J gene TRBJ2-7; TCRdb calls TRBD1, which cannot be checked without DNA. CDR3 length: 13 residues. The germline V gene has CDR1 SEHNR and CDR2 FQNEAQ (reference sequence). Here the CDR3 reads CASSPSASYEQYF.

The chain employs TRBV4-3 and TRBJ2-3; TCRdb calls TRBD1, which cannot be checked without DNA. The length of the CDR3 is 17 residues. CDR1 is LGHNA, CDR2 YSLEER, per germline. The CDR3 sequence: CASSQDRGQGITDTQYF.

This sequence joins TRBV27 and TRBJ1-5; TCRdb names TRBD1, which stays unverified in the absence of DNA. Germline V CDR1 and CDR2: MNHEY, SMNVEV (reference sequence). CDR3 length: 15 amino acids. CDR3 in amino acids: CASSTLGDGDQPQHF.

CDR3 loop: CASTQPGQGGRNTEAFF. The V call is TRBV6-5, the J call TRBJ1-1; absent DNA, TCRdb's TRBD1 call cannot be checked. There are 17 residues in the CDR3. The germline gives CDR1 MNHEY, CDR2 SVGAGI.

The chain uses TRBV7-2 and TRBJ2-5; TCRdb names TRBD2, which stays unverified in the absence of DNA. The CDR3 contains 16 residues. CDR1 is SGHTA, CDR2 FQGNSA, per germline. CDR3 in amino acids: CASSLALAGSQETQYF.

Here the CDR3 reads CSVEAQTEDEQYF. The J gene is TRBJ2-7, the V gene TRBV29-1; TCRdb reports TRBD1, a call that lacks DNA to check it against. This CDR3 is built from 13 residues. Germline V gene lookup returns CDR1 SQVTM and CDR2 ANQGSEA.

The chain has TRBV9 and TRBJ1-1; absent DNA, TCRdb's TRBD1 call cannot be checked. From germline, CDR1 is SGDLS and CDR2 YYNGEE. CDR3 length: 15 residues. The CDR3 loop reads CASSVDMWGATEAFF.

V gene TRBV4-1 combines with J gene TRBJ2-7; TCRdb indicates TRBD2, and absent DNA this call remains unverified. CDR3 length equals 14 residues. The germline V gene encodes CDR1 MGHRA and CDR2 YSYEKL. This CDR3 is CASSPRGGLEEQYF.

This sequence joins TRBV20-1 and TRBJ2-7. Germline V gene data show CDR1 as DFQATT and CDR2 as SNEGSKA (reference sequence). CDR3 size: 12 residues. The CDR3 here is CSARPLTYEQYF.

This clonotype is deemed medium-sized (0.01 to 0.1%) by its frequency. V and J are TRBV18 and TRBJ2-7; TCRdb's D gene call, TRBD2, goes unchecked for lack of DNA. The CDR3 runs 13 residues. Germline loops: CDR1 KGHSH, CDR2 LQKENI. CDR3 residues: CASSPEAEYEQYF.

V and J are TRBV5-1 and TRBJ2-7. Germline CDR1 is SGHRS and CDR2 is YFSETQ. The CDR3 totals 12 residues. The CDR3 sequence is CASSLGLAEQYF.

J is TRBJ2-7 and V is TRBV27. The germline V gene has CDR1 MNHEY and CDR2 SMNVEV (reference sequence). This CDR3 region has 14 residues. CDR3 in amino acids: CASSRATRSYEQYF.

This chain connects TRBV27 to TRBJ1-2; TCRdb's D call, TRBD1, is unchecked because there is no DNA. Germline V gives CDR1 MNHEY, CDR2 SMNVEV (reference sequence). The CDR3 runs to 15 residues. The CDR3 loop reads CASSLGTARDYGYTF.

The chain links TRBV6-5 to TRBJ2-5; lacking DNA, the TRBD1 call made by TCRdb goes unchecked. Germline CDR1 is MNHEY and CDR2 is SVGAGI. The CDR3 covers 15 residues. The CDR3 region is CASSPSEQGQETQYF.

The chain couples TRBV20-1 to TRBJ2-7; TCRdb reports TRBD1, a call that lacks DNA to check it against. Germline-derived CDR1 and CDR2 are DFQATT and SNEGSKA (reference sequence). The CDR3 extends over 14 amino acids. The CDR3 sequence: CSARDPTGTYEQYF.

The rearrangement joins TRBV19 to TRBJ1-1. The CDR3 has 13 amino acids. CDR1 and CDR2 from the germline V gene are LNHDA and SQIVND (reference sequence). The CDR3 here is CASSETMNTEAFF.